The entry below gives a single T cell receptor beta chain sequence along with its context. In the original workflow: Quantification of nucleated cells was approximated via reference gene primer amplification. Assay used: immunoSEQ multiplex PCR; TCRdb lists only in-frame clones, some missing. Clone size and V and J calls were adopted from that table, with D and trimming inferred from the DNA. In the table there are about 120,000 clones, approximately 85% of which are singletons. The data stem from a study of blood T cell repertoires in COVID-19. Overall study context: Specimens from acute and convalescent COVID-19 originated in the United States, Italy and Spain.

The CDR3 runs 15 residues. Germline V gene lookup returns CDR1 MNHEY and CDR2 SMNVEV (reference sequence). The trim removed 2 bases at V and 5 bases at J, leaving 2 bases unmatched. This sequence originates from a man aged 80 or over with acute or convalescent COVID-19. Material for sequencing was peripheral blood. The V call is TRBV27, the J call TRBJ1-6; 8 bases align to TRBD1. CDR3: CASSLRGQDNSPLHF. As DNA, the CDR3 is TGTGCCAGCAGTTTACGGGGACAGGATAATTCACCCCTCCACTTT.